Here is one TCR beta chain with its context. Its matching antigen is unknown. This sample was included in a study of shared clonotypes between healthy human individuals. Study conclusions and caveats: The study drew on few donors, limiting represented genetic and exposure-history diversity. Non-shared clonotypes displayed generation probabilities falling below those of clonotypes present in all four donors. Memory subsets had estimated richness that was generally smaller than that of naive subsets.

Germline CDR1 SGHTA, CDR2 FQGNSA. Trimming removed 5 bases from V and 3 bases from J; junction bases left unmatched: 10. The CDR3 contains 17 residues. Sequenced by immunoSEQ multiplex PCR; TCRdb stores in-frame clones only, minus some. The table has about 680,000 clones, more than 70% seen once. Each donor was a Caucasian adult residing in Nashville, Tennessee. The chain uses TRBV7-2 and TRBJ2-3; TRBD2 aligns across 11 bases. This sequence was found in a woman younger than 45 in good health. Sequences were obtained from memory CD4+ T cells sorted from blood. As for subset: CD45RA-negative fraction. CDR3: CASSLRMVAGGTDTQYF. CDR3 nucleotides: TGTGCCAGCAGCCTAAGGATGGTAGCGGGAGGGACAGATACGCAGTATTTT.